The clone carrying this T cell receptor beta chain was found a few times. The antigen is not known. Whole blood, 2.5 ml, came from adult healthy volunteers. The library had UMIs added by 3' ligation of an oligonucleotide to TCR cDNA. Reverse transcription used DNase-treated unsorted total RNA, aiming for 1 to 1000 ng. This specimen belongs to a study of naive and memory T cell subsets. Broader study findings: TCR transcript changes with activation or differentiation may affect this RNA method.

Trimming at V came to 6 bases and at J to 6 bases, leaving 9 bases not matched to a gene. The CDR3 loop spans 14 amino acids. The germline gives CDR1 DFQATT, CDR2 SNEGSKA (reference sequence). Reverse transcription of blood and skin TCR RNA was primed at alpha and beta constant regions. Amplification of ligated cDNA took four PCR rounds with SP2 and nested alpha and beta constant primers. TCRdb re-derived calls from the 5' RACE reads in MiXCR, one entry per CDR3 protein. The sample carries about 25,000 distinct CDR3 sequences, less than 25% recorded once. This TCR was sampled from a female donor in good health. The chain links TRBV20-1 to TRBJ2-3; 10 nucleotides align to TRBD2. The chain's CDR3 is CSACGTSVPDTQYF. The CDR3 DNA is TGCAGTGCCTGTGGGACTAGCGTTCCTGATACGCAGTATTTT.